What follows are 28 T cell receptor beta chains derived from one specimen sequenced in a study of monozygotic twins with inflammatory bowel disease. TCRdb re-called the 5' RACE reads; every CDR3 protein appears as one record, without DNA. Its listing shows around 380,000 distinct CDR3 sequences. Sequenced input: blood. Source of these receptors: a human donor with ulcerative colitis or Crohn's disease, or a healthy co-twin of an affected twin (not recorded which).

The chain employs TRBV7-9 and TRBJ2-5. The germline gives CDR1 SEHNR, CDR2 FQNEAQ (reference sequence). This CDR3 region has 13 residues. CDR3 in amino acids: CASSQRVPETQYF.

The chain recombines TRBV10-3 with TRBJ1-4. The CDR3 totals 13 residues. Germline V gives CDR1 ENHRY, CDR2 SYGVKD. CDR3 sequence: CAISGGLNEKLFF.

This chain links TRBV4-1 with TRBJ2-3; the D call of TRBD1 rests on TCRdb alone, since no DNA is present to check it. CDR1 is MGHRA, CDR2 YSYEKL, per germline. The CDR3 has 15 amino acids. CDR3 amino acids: CASSQEPGVGDTQYF.

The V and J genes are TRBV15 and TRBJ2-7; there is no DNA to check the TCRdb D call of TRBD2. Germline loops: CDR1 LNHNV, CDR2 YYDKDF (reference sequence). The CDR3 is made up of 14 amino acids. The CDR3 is CATSRDPGLYEQYF.

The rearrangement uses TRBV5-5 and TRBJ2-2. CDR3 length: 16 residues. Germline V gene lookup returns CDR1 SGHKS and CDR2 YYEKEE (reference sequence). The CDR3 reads CASSLIPTANTGELFF.

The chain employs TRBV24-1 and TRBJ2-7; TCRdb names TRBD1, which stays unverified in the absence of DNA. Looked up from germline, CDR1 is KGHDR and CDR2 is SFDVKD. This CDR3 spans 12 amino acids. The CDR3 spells CATSDLGGEQYF.

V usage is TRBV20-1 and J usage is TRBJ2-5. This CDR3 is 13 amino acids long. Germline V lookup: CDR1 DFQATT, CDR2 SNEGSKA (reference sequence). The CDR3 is CSAQETGKGTQYF.

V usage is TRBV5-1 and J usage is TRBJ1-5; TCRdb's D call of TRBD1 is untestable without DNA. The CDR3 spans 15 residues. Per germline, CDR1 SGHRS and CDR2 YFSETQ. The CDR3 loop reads CASSWGQGPNQPQHF.

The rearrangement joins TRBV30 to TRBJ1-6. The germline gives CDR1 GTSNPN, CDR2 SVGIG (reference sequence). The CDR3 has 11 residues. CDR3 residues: CAWGEGTPLHF.

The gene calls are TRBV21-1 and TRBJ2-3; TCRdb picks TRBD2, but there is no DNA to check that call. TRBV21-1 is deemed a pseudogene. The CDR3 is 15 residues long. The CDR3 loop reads CASSKTPLVPDTQYF.

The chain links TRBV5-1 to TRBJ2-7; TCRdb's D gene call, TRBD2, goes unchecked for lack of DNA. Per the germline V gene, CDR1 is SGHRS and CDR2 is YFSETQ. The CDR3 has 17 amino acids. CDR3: CASSSGQREGMHYEQYF. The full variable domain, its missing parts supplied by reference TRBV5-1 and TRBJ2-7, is KAGVTQTPRYLIKTRGQQVTLSCSPISGHRSVSWYQQTPGQGLQFLFEYFSETQRNKGNFPGRFSGRQFSNSRSEMNVSTLELGDSALYLCASSSGQREGMHYEQYFGPGTRLTVT.

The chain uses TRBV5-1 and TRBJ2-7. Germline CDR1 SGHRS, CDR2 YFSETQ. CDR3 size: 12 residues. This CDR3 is CASRRDFYEQYF.

The CDR3 protein is CASSLGVTTTNEKLFF. This chain links TRBV7-9 with TRBJ1-4. The CDR3 is made up of 16 amino acids. From germline, CDR1 is SEHNR and CDR2 FQNEAQ (reference sequence). Full variable domain (remainder filled in from reference TRBV7-9 and TRBJ1-4): DTGVSQNPRHKITKRGQNVTFRCDPISEHNRLYWYRQTLGQGPEFLTYFQNEAQLEKSRLLSDRFSAERPKGSFSTLEIQRTEQGDSAMYLCASSLGVTTTNEKLFFGSGTQLSVL.

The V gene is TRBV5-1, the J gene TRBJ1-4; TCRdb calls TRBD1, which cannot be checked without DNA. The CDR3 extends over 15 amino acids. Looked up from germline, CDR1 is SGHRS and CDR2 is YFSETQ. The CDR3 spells CASSLGDRPNEKLFF.

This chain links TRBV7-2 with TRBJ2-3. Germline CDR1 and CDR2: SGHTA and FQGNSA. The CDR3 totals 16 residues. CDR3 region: CASSLGSGLTTDTQYF.

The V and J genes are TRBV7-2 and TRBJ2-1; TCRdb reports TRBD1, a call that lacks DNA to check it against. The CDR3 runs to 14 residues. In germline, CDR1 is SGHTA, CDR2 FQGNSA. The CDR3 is CASSVHGTPGEQFF.

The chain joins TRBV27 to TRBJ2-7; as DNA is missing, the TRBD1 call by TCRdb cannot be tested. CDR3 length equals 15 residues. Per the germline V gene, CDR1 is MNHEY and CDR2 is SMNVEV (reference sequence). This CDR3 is CASSIRIDRTQEQYF.

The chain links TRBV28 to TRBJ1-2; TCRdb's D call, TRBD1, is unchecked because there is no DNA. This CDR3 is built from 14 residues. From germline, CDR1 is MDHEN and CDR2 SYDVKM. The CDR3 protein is CASSPTGVNYGYTF.

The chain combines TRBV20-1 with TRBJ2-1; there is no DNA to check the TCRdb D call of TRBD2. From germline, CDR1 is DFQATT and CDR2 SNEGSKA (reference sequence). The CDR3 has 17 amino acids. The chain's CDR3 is CSARDRSGTRLKDEQFF.

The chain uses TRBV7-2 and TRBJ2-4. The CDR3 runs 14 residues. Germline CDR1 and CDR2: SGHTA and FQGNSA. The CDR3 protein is CASSLGLAKNIQYF.

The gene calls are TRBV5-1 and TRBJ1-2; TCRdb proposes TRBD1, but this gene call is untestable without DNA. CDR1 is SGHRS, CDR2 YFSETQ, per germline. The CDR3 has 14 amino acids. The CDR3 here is CASSSLTGLGGYTF. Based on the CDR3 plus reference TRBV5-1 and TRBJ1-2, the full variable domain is KAGVTQTPRYLIKTRGQQVTLSCSPISGHRSVSWYQQTPGQGLQFLFEYFSETQRNKGNFPGRFSGRQFSNSRSEMNVSTLELGDSALYLCASSSLTGLGGYTFGSGTRLTVV.

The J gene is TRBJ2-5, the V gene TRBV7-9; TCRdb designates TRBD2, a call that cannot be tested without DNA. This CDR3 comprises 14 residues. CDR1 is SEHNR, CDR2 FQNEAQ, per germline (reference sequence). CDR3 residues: CASSLKGVGETQYF.

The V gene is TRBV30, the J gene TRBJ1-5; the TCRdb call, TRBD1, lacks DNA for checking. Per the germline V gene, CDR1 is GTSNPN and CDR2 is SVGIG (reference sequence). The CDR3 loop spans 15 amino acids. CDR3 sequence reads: CAWSQSGGARQPQHF.

This CDR3 reads CATSAQGQWYF. The chain has TRBV24-1 and TRBJ2-4; the D gene TCRdb calls, TRBD1, cannot be checked with no DNA. Germline V CDR1 and CDR2: KGHDR, SFDVKD. The CDR3 is 11 amino acids.

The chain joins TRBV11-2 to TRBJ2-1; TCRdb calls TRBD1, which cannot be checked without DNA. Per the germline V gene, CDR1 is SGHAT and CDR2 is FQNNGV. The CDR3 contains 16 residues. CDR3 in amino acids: CASSTYSASSYNEQFF.

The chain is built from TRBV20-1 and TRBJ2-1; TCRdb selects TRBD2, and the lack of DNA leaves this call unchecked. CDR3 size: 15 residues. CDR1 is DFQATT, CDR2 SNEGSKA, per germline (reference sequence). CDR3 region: CSARDGGLSNNEQFF.

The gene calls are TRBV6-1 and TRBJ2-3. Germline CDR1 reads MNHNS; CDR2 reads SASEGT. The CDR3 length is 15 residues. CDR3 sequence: CASSEALQAADTQYF.

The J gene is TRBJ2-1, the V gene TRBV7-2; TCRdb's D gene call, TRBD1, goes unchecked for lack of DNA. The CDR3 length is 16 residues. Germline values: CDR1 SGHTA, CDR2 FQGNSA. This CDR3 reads CASSPTGTGVRDEQFF.